Presented here are 9 T cell receptor beta chains from one specimen sequenced in a study of neurological immune-mediated disorders. TCRdb reprocessed the 5' RACE reads with MiXCR, giving one entry per CDR3 protein. Counted here are approximately 60,000 distinct CDR3 sequences, under 4.5% occurring once; the ten biggest clones make up approximately 3.1%. Material for sequencing was PBMCs. Receptors originate from a woman aged 25 to 39 with multiple sclerosis.

V and J are TRBV20-1 and TRBJ1-1; D remains unclear. The CDR3 length is 14 residues. Trimming removed 0 bases from V and 1 base from J, with 9 bases in between. Looked up from germline, CDR1 is DFQATT and CDR2 is SNEGSKA (reference sequence). CDR3 sequence: CSARDPRPNTEAFF. The CDR3 DNA reads as TGCAGTGCTAGAGATCCCCGTCCGAACACTGAAGCTTTCTTT.

This clonotype is medium-sized (0.01 to 0.1%) within its sample. The genes are TRBV7-2 and TRBJ2-1; D call uncertain. V lost 1 base and J lost 2, with 9 bases in between. The CDR3 is 15 residues long. Germline CDR1 and CDR2: SGHTA and FQGNSA. The CDR3 loop reads CASSLGTGPYNEQFF. In DNA, the CDR3 is TGTGCCAGCAGCTTAGGGACCGGTCCCTACAATGAGCAGTTCTTC.

This clonotype was recorded many times. This sequence joins TRBV20-1 and TRBJ1-5, with D possibly matching TRBD1 (5 bases). V was clipped by 5 bases and J by 4 bases, with 15 bases between them. This CDR3 spans 14 amino acids. The germline V gene encodes CDR1 DFQATT and CDR2 SNEGSKA (reference sequence). The CDR3 sequence: CSALSGSQNQPQHF. Written as DNA, the CDR3 is TGCAGTGCTCTTTCAGGGTCACAAAATCAGCCCCAGCATTTT.

This clonotype was observed at least ten times. The chain couples TRBV6-5 to TRBJ2-5, with TRBD2 identical over 15 bases. The CDR3 has 15 residues. The J segment lost 7 bases and the V segment lost 5 bases, leaving 5 bases of the junction unmatched. The germline V gene encodes CDR1 MNHEY and CDR2 SVGAGI. The CDR3 nucleotides read TGTGCCAGCAGTAGGGGACTAGCGGGAGGAGGGACCCAGTACTTC. The encoded protein is CASSRGLAGGGTQYF.

This clonotype was seen repeatedly, ten times or more. CDR3 DNA: TGTGCCAGCAGAATCCGGGACAGTTATAACACTGAAGCTTTCTTT. As protein: CASRIRDSYNTEAFF. V usage is TRBV28 and J usage is TRBJ1-1; the match to TRBD1 covers 7 bases. This CDR3 region has 15 residues. CDR1 and CDR2 from the germline V gene are MDHEN and SYDVKM. Losses at the gene ends were 6 bases for V and 2 bases for J; bases not matched to a gene: 9.

This clonotype was detected many times. The V gene is TRBV27, the J gene TRBJ2-2; 14 bases line up with TRBD2. This CDR3 region has 18 residues. Trimming removed 7 bases from V and 3 bases from J; junction bases left unmatched: 10. The germline CDR1 and CDR2 sequences are MNHEY and SMNVEV (reference sequence). CDR3 loop: CASMELGLAGEHTGELFF. DNA for the CDR3: TGTGCCAGCATGGAGTTGGGACTAGCGGGAGAGCACACCGGGGAGCTGTTTTTT.

This clonotype was observed at least ten times. The CDR3 coding sequence is TGCGCCAGCAGTCTCCGGGTTACGGGACAGGGGGCTGAAAAACTGTTTTTT. Residues: CASSLRVTGQGAEKLFF. V gene TRBV5-1 combines with J gene TRBJ1-4; 12 bases fit TRBD1. This CDR3 has 17 amino acids. The V and J ends lost 5 bases and 7 bases, in that order; junction bases with no gene match: 12. Germline V gene sequence: CDR1 SGHRS, CDR2 YFSETQ.

There are many counts of this clonotype. The CDR3 loop reads CASSEGLRDPEAFF. The DNA for the CDR3 is TGCGCCAGCAGCGAGGGCCTAAGGGACCCTGAAGCTTTCTTT. V gene TRBV5-1 combines with J gene TRBJ1-1; maybe TRBD1 (5 bases). The length of the CDR3 is 14 residues. From germline, CDR1 is SGHRS and CDR2 YFSETQ. V lost 4 bases and J lost 6, with 16 bases in between. Full variable domain (outside the CDR3, taken from reference TRBV5-1 and TRBJ1-1): KAGVTQTPRYLIKTRGQQVTLSCSPISGHRSVSWYQQTPGQGLQFLFEYFSETQRNKGNFPGRFSGRQFSNSRSEMNVSTLELGDSALYLCASSEGLRDPEAFFGQGTRLTVV.

This clonotype was seen repeatedly, ten times or more. The CDR3 region is CSVVYLADREETQYF. CDR3 in DNA: TGCAGCGTTGTATACTTGGCCGACAGGGAAGAGACCCAGTACTTC. The J gene is TRBJ2-5, the V gene TRBV29-1; 7 positions match TRBD1. The ends lost 4 bases at V and 3 bases at J; junction bases unmatched: 11. The CDR3 consists of 15 residues. In germline, CDR1 is SQVTM, CDR2 ANQGSEA.